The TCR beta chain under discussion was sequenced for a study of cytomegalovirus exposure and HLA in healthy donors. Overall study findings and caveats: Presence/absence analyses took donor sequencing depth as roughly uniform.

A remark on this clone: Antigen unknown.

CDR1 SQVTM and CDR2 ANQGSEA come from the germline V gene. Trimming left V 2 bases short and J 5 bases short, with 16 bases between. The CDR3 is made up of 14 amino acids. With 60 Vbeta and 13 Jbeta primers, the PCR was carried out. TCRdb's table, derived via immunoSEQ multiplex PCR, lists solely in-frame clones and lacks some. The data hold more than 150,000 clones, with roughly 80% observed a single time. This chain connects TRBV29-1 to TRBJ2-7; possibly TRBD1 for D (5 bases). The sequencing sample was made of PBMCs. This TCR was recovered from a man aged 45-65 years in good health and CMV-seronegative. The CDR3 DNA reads TGCAGCGTTGAACTCGACAGCATGTCACACGAGCAGTACTTC. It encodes CSVELDSMSHEQYF.